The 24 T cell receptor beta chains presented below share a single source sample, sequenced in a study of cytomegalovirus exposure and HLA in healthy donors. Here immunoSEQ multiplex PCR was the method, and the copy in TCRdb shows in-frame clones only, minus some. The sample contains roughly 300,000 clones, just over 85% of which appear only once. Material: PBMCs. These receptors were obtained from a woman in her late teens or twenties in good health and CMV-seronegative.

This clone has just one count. CDR3 sequence: CASSLLAGGSETQYF. The CDR3 coding sequence is TGTGCCAGCAGTCTTCTAGCGGGAGGCAGCGAGACCCAGTACTTC. The chain has TRBV28 and TRBJ2-5; 11 bases fit TRBD2. The CDR3 is made up of 15 amino acids. CDR1 and CDR2 (germline): MDHEN, SYDVKM. The trim removed 5 bases at V and 5 bases at J, leaving 7 bases unmatched.

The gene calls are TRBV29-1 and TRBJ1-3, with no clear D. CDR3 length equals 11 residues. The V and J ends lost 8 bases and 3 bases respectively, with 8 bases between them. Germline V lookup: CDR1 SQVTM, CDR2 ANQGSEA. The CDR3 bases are TGCAGCTCTCTAGATGGAAACACCATATATTTT. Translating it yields CSSLDGNTIYF. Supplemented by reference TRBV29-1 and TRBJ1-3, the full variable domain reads SAVISQKPSRDICQRGTSLTIQCQVDSQVTMMFWYRQQPGQSLTLIATANQGSEATYESGFVIDKFPISRPNLTFSTLTVSNMSPEDSSIYLCSSLDGNTIYFGEGSWLTVV.

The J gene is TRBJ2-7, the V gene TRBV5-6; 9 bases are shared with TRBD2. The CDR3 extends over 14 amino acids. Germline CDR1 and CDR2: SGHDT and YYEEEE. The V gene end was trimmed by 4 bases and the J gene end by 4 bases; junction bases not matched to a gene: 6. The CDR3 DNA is TGTGCCAGCAGCGTTAGCGGGAGTGGTTACGAGCAGTACTTC. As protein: CASSVSGSGYEQYF.

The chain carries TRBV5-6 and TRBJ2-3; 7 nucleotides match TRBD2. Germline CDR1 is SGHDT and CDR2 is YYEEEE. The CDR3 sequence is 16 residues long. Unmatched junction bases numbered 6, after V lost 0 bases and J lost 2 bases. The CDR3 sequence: CASSLEGLPHTDTQYF. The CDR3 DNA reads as TGTGCCAGCAGCTTGGAGGGACTACCCCACACAGATACGCAGTATTTT.

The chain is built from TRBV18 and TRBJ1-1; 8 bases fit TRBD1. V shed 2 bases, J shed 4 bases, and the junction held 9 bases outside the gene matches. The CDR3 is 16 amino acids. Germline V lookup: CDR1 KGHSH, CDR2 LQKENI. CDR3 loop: CASSPTQGVRGTEAFF. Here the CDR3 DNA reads TGTGCCAGCTCACCAACACAGGGGGTCCGCGGCACTGAAGCTTTCTTT.

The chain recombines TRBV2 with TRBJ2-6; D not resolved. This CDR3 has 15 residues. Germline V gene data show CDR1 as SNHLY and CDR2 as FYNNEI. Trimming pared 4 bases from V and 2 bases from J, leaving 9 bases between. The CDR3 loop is CASSVAPTGANVLTF. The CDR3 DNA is TGTGCCAGCAGTGTGGCCCCCACTGGGGCCAACGTCCTGACTTTC.

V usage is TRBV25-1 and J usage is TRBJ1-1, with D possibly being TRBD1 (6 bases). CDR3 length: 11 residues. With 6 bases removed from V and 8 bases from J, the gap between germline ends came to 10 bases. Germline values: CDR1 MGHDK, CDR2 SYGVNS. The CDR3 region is CASSPDREAFF. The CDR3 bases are TGTGCCAGCAGCCCGGACAGAGAAGCTTTCTTT. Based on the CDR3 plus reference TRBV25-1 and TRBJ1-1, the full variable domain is EADIYQTPRYLVIGTGKKITLECSQTMGHDKMYWYQQDPGMELHLIHYSYGVNSTEKGDLSSESTVSRIRTEHFPLTLESARPSHTSQYLCASSPDREAFFGQGTRLTVV.

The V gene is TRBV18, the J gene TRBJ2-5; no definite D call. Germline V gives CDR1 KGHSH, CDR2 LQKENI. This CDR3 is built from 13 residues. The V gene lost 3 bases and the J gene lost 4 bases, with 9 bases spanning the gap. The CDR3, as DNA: TGTGCCAGCTCACCGGTGTTTAGAGAGACCCAGTACTTC. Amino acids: CASSPVFRETQYF.

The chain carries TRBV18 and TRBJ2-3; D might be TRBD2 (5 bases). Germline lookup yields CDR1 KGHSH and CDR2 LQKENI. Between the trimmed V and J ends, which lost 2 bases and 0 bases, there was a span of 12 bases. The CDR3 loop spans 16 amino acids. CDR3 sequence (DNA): TGTGCCAGCTCACCAGCCAGCGGCATAAGCACAGATACGCAGTATTTT. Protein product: CASSPASGISTDTQYF. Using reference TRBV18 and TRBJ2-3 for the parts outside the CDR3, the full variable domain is NAGVMQNPRHLVRRRGQEARLRCSPMKGHSHVYWYRQLPEEGLKFMVYLQKENIIDESGMPKERFSAEFPKEGPSILRIQQVVRGDSAAYFCASSPASGISTDTQYFGPGTRLTVL.

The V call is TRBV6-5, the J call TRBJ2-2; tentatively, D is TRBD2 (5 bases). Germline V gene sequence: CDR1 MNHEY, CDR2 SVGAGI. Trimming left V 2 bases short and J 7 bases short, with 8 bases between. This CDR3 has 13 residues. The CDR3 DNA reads TGTGCCAGCAGTTACAATGGAGGCGGGGAGCTGTTTTTT. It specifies CASSYNGGGELFF.

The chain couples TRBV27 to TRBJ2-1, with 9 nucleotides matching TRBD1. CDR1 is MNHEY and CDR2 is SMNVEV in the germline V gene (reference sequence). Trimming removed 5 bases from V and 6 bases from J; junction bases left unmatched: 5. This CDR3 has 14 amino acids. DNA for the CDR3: TGTGCCAGCAGTCCCGACAGGGGGGGCAATGAGCAGTTCTTC. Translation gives CASSPDRGGNEQFF.

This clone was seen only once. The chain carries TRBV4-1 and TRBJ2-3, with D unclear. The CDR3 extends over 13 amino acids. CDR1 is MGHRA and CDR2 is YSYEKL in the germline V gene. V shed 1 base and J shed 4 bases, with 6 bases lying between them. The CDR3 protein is CASSQVVADTQYF. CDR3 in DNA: TGCGCCAGCAGCCAAGTAGTAGCAGATACGCAGTATTTT.

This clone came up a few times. This CDR3 reads CASSEAPRTGDGYTF. The CDR3 bases are TGTGCCAGCAGTGAAGCGCCCAGGACAGGGGATGGCTACACCTTC. This chain joins TRBV2 and TRBJ1-2; 9 bases fit TRBD1. Trimming removed 0 bases from V and 6 bases from J; junction bases left unmatched: 5. Germline V gives CDR1 SNHLY, CDR2 FYNNEI. The CDR3 has 15 amino acids.

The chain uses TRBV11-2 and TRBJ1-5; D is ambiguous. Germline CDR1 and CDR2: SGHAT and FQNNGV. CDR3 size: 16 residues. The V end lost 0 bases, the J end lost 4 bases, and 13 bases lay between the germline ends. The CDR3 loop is CASSLEGAVPNQPQHF. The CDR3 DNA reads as TGTGCCAGCAGCTTAGAGGGCGCAGTCCCTAATCAGCCCCAGCATTTT.

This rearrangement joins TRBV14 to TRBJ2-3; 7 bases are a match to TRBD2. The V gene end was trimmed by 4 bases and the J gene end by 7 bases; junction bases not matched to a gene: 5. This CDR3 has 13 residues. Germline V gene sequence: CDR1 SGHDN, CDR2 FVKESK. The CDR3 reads CASSPSAGYTQYF. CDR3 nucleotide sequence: TGTGCCAGCAGCCCTTCAGCGGGGTATACGCAGTATTTT.

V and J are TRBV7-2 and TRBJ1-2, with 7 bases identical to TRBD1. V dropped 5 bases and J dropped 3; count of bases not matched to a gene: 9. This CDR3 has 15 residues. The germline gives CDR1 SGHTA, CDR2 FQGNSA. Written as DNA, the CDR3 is TGTGCCAGCAGCGCAATAGGGACAGAGCACTATGGCTACACCTTC. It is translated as CASSAIGTEHYGYTF.

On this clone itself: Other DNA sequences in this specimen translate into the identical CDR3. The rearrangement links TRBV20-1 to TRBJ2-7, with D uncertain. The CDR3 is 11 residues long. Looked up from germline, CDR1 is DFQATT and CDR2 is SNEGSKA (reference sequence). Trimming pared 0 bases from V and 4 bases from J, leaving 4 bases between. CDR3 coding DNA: TGCAGTGCTAGAGATCTGTACGAGCAGTACTTC. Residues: CSARDLYEQYF.

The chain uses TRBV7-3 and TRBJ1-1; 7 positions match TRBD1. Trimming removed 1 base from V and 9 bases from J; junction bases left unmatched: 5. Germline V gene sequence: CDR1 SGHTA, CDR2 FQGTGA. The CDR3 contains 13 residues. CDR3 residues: CASSLIEQGQAFF. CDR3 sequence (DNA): TGTGCCAGCAGCTTAATTGAACAGGGGCAAGCTTTCTTT.

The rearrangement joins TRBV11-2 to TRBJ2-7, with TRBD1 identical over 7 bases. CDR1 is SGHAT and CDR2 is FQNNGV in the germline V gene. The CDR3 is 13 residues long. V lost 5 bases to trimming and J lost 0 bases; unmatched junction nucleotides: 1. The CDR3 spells CASSRDSSYEQYF. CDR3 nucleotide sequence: TGTGCCAGCAGCAGGGACAGCTCCTACGAGCAGTACTTC.

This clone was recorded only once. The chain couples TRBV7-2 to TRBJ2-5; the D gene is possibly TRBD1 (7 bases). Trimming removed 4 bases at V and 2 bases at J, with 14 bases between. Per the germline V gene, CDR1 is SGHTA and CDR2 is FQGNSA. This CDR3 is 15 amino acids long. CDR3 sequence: CASSSQGTPQETQYF. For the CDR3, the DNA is TGTGCCAGCAGCTCACAGGGGACTCCACAAGAGACCCAGTACTTC.

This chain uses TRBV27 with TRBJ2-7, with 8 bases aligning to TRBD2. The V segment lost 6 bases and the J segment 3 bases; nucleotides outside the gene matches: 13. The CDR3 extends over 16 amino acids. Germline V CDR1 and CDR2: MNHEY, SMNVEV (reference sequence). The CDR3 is CASRPAGQRGFYEQYF. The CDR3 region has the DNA TGTGCCAGCAGGCCTGCCGGACAGCGGGGGTTCTACGAGCAGTACTTC.

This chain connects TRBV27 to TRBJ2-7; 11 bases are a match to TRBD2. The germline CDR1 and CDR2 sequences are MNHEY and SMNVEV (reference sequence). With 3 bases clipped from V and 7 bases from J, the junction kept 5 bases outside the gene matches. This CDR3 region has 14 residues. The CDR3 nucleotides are TGTGCCAGCAGTTTTAGCGGGAGGGCCTGGGAGCAGTACTTC. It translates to CASSFSGRAWEQYF.

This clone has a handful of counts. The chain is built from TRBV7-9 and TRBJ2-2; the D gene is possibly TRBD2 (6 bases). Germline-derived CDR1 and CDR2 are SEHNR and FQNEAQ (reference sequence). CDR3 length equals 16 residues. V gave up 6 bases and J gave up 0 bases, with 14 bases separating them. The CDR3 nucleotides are TGTGCCAGCAGTCGCCCCCGGACTACGAACACCGGGGAGCTGTTTTTT. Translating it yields CASSRPRTTNTGELFF.

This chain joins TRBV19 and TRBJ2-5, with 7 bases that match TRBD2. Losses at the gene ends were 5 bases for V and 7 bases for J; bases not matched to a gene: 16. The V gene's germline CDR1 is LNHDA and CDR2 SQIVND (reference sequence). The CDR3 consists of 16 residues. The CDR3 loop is CASSPGERLAEGTQYF. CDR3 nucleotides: TGTGCCAGTAGTCCGGGCGAAAGACTAGCTGAGGGGACCCAGTACTTC.